These 15 T cell receptor beta chains were sequenced from one sample in a study of a mutant IDH1 vaccine in newly diagnosed glioma. Time point reported: baseline, week 1 (first vaccination visit). Treatment noted: pre-vaccination baseline after standard-of-care therapy. Only in-frame clones appear in the TCRdb table, and some are missing; sequencing was by immunoSEQ multiplex PCR. Of about 38,000 clones listed, roughly 80% are singletons. The sequenced sample was PBMCs, obtained from a glioma patient treated with radiotherapy, temozolomide or both. The receptors here all came from a man aged 40-50 years with glioma. Some clones in this sample may be carry-over from other donors' samples.

This chain links TRBV15 with TRBJ1-3, with no clear D. V shed 0 bases and J shed 0 bases, with 0 bases lying between them. The CDR3 has 13 amino acids. Germline V CDR1 and CDR2: LNHNV, YYDKDF (reference sequence). CDR3 nucleotide sequence: TGTGCCACCAGCAGAGACTCTGGAAACACCATATATTTT. Amino acids: CATSRDSGNTIYF.

The chain employs TRBV19 and TRBJ2-7; D may be TRBD1 (6 bases). The CDR3 extends over 15 amino acids. In germline, CDR1 is LNHDA, CDR2 SQIVND (reference sequence). The V and J ends lost 5 bases and 1 base respectively, with 15 bases between them. The CDR3 sequence is CASSPIDRSSYEQYF. DNA for the CDR3: TGTGCCAGTAGTCCAATCGACAGGTCGTCCTACGAGCAGTACTTC.

The rearrangement links TRBV27 to TRBJ2-3, with TRBD1 matching over 8 bases. The V gene's germline CDR1 is MNHEY and CDR2 SMNVEV (reference sequence). This CDR3 spans 14 amino acids. V gave up 6 bases and J gave up 1 base; unmatched junction bases: 3. The DNA for the CDR3 is TGTGCCAGCAGGATGACAGGGGGCACAGATACGCAGTATTTT. Its protein product is CASRMTGGTDTQYF.

The chain has TRBV4-3 and TRBJ1-2; possibly TRBD1 for D (5 bases). Germline CDR1 reads LGHNA; CDR2 reads YSLEER. V was clipped by 1 base and J by 4 bases, with 10 bases between them. The CDR3 loop spans 14 amino acids. For the CDR3, the DNA is TGCGCCAGCAGCCAAGTACCAGGGAGCTATGGCTACACCTTC. As protein: CASSQVPGSYGYTF.

The chain recombines TRBV2 with TRBJ1-5, with D perhaps matching TRBD1 (6 bases). V lost 6 bases to trimming and J lost 4 bases, with 25 bases between them. Germline V gene sequence: CDR1 SNHLY, CDR2 FYNNEI. The length of the CDR3 is 18 residues. CDR3 nucleotides: TGTGCCAGCAGGGATACCCGGACAGCGCGGAAACAAAATCAGCCCCAGCATTTT. Translating it yields CASRDTRTARKQNQPQHF.

The J gene is TRBJ2-2, the V gene TRBV19, with 9 bases identical to TRBD1. With 3 bases clipped from V and 7 bases from J, the junction kept 12 bases outside the gene matches. Germline V gene sequence: CDR1 LNHDA, CDR2 SQIVND (reference sequence). This CDR3 has 17 residues. CDR3 sequence (DNA): TGTGCCAGTAGTATGACATACGGGACAGGGAAGATCGGGGAGCTGTTTTTT. Its protein product is CASSMTYGTGKIGELFF. The full variable domain, rest sourced from reference TRBV19 and TRBJ2-2, is DGGITQSPKYLFRKEGQNVTLSCEQNLNHDAMYWYRQDPGQGLRLIYYSQIVNDFQKGDIAEGYSVSREKKESFPLTVTSAQKNPTAFYLCASSMTYGTGKIGELFFGEGSRLTVL.

This chain joins TRBV7-9 and TRBJ2-3; 8 bases are shared with TRBD1. CDR3 size: 15 residues. Trimming removed 3 bases from V and 8 bases from J; junction bases left unmatched: 10. Germline CDR1 is SEHNR and CDR2 is FQNEAQ (reference sequence). CDR3 bases: TGTGCCAGCAGCTTGAGGGGCAGGGGGCGGAGTACGCAGTATTTT. It translates to CASSLRGRGRSTQYF.

The CDR3 DNA reads as TGCGCCAGCAGCTTGGGGGGCAGGTCCACCACAGATACGCAGTATTTT. It translates to CASSLGGRSTTDTQYF. This chain joins TRBV5-1 and TRBJ2-3; TRBD1 might be the D (5 bases). With 0 bases removed from V and 2 bases from J, the gap between germline ends came to 13 bases. Per the germline V gene, CDR1 is SGHRS and CDR2 is YFSETQ. CDR3 length: 16 amino acids.

This clone turned up a few times. The V gene is TRBV19, the J gene TRBJ1-2, with D unresolved. V lost 1 base and J lost 8, with 23 bases in between. The CDR3 loop spans 17 amino acids. Germline CDR1 and CDR2: LNHDA and SQIVND (reference sequence). The CDR3 loop reads CASSIAPAGRMNMGYTF. The CDR3 DNA is TGTGCCAGTAGTATAGCACCCGCAGGACGGATGAATATGGGCTACACCTTC.

The sample holds a few counts of this clone. J is TRBJ2-3 and V is TRBV5-6, with D perhaps matching TRBD1 (5 bases). Trimming left V 4 bases short and J 4 bases short, with 10 bases between. The germline V gene has CDR1 SGHDT and CDR2 YYEEEE. The CDR3 has 13 amino acids. The CDR3 loop is CASSRGASDTQYF. The DNA of the CDR3 is TGTGCCAGCAGCCGTGGGGCCTCAGATACGCAGTATTTT.

Only one count was recorded for this clone. The chain has TRBV5-1 and TRBJ2-2; 8 bases line up with TRBD1. The CDR3 runs to 15 residues. The J segment lost 4 bases and the V segment lost 3 bases, leaving 5 bases of the junction unmatched. Germline loops: CDR1 SGHRS, CDR2 YFSETQ. CDR3 sequence reads: CASSSGQGFTGELFF. As DNA, the CDR3 is TGCGCCAGCAGCTCCGGACAGGGATTCACCGGGGAGCTGTTTTTT.

The V and J genes are TRBV6-6 and TRBJ1-1; D remains ambiguous. This CDR3 comprises 16 residues. Trimming shortened V by 4 bases and J by 3 bases, and 18 bases separated the two germline ends. Germline CDR1 MNHNY, CDR2 SVGAGI (reference sequence). Here the CDR3 reads CASSSGNRVAHTEAFF. Written as DNA, the CDR3 is TGTGCCAGCAGTTCTGGAAACCGAGTCGCCCACACTGAAGCTTTCTTT.

This clone was seen more than once but under ten times. The chain uses TRBV4-2 and TRBJ1-6, with a tentative D call TRBD1 (6 bases). The germline V gene has CDR1 LGHNA and CDR2 YNFKEQ. The V and J ends lost 0 bases and 7 bases respectively, with 10 bases between them. This CDR3 comprises 15 residues. CDR3 coding DNA: TGTGCCAGCAGCCAAGATATAGGGGGAAATTCACCCCTCCACTTT. Translated, it gives CASSQDIGGNSPLHF.

V and J are TRBV11-3 and TRBJ2-1; D call uncertain. The V gene's germline CDR1 is SGHNT and CDR2 YENEEA. There are 13 residues in the CDR3. Trimming shortened V by 2 bases and J by 9 bases, and 11 bases separated the two germline ends. CDR3 bases: TGTGCCAGCAGCTTACGTGGCGGTGGTGAGCAGTTCTTC. This gives the protein CASSLRGGGEQFF.

This clone was detected only once. V is TRBV6-5 and J is TRBJ1-1; the D is unclear. Germline assignment: CDR1 MNHEY and CDR2 SVGAGI. This CDR3 comprises 14 residues. Trimming shortened V by 2 bases and J by 4 bases, and 11 bases separated the two germline ends. CDR3 sequence reads: CASSYRVPTTEAFF. CDR3 DNA sequence: TGTGCCAGCAGTTACCGGGTCCCGACCACTGAAGCTTTCTTT.